This T cell receptor beta chain came from a study of control samples from healthy donors and cancer patients. Sequenced by immunoSEQ multiplex PCR; TCRdb stores in-frame clones only, minus some. The table includes over 10,000 clones, 93% detected once. Specimen: PBMCs. The origin of this receptor is a man of 80 years or more with lung cancer.

The CDR3 nucleotides read TGTGCCAGCAGCTTGAGTCAGGGGAACACTGAAGCTTTCTTT. Amino acid sequence: CASSLSQGNTEAFF. The chain combines TRBV5-8 with TRBJ1-1; D perhaps matches TRBD1 (5 bases). This CDR3 comprises 14 residues. The germline V and J ends were trimmed by 1 base and 1 base, with 8 bases remaining between them. Germline V lookup: CDR1 SGHTS, CDR2 YDEGEE.